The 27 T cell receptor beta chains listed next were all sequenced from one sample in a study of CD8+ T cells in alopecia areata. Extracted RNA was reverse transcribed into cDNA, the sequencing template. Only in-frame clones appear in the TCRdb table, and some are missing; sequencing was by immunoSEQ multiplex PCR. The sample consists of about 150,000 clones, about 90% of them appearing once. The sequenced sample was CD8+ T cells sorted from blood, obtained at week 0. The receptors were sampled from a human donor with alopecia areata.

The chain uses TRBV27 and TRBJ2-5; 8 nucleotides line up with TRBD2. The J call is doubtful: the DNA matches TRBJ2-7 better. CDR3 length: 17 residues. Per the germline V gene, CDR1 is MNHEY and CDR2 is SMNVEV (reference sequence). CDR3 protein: CASSPKSLAGGNYEQYF. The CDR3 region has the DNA TGTGCCAGCAGTCCAAAATCACTGGCGGGGGGCAACTACGAGCAGTACTTC.

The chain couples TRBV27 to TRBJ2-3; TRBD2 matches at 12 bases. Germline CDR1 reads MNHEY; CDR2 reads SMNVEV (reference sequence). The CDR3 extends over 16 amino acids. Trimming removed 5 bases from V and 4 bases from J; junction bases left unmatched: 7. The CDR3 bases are TGTGCCAGCAGTGAACGACTAGCGGGAGTCGCAGATACGCAGTATTTT. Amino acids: CASSERLAGVADTQYF.

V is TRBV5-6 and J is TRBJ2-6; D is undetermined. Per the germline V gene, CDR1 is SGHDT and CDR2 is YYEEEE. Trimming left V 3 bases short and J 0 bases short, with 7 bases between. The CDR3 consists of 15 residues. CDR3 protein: CASSSEGSGANVLTF. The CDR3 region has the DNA TGTGCCAGCAGCTCAGAAGGCTCTGGGGCCAACGTCCTGACTTTC. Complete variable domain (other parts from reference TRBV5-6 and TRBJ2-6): DAGVTQSPTHLIKTRGQQVTLRCSPKSGHDTVSWYQQALGQGPQFIFQYYEEEERQRGNFPDRFSGHQFPNYSSELNVNALLLGDSALYLCASSSEGSGANVLTFGAGSRLTVL.

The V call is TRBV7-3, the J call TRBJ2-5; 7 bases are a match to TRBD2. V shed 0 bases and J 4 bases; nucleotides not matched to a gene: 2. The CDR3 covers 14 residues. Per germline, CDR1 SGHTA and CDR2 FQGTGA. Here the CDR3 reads CASSLTGGRETQYF. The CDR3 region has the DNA TGTGCCAGCAGCTTAACTGGCGGGAGAGAGACCCAGTACTTC.

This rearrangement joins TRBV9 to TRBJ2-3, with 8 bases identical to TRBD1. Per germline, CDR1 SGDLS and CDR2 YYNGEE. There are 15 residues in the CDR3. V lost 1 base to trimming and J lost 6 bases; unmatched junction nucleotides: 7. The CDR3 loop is CASSVSGGWGDTQYF. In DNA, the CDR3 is TGTGCCAGCAGCGTATCAGGGGGCTGGGGGGATACGCAGTATTTT. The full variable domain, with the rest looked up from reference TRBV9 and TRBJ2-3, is DSGVTQTPKHLITATGQRVTLRCSPRSGDLSVYWYQQSLDQGLQFLIQYYNGEERAKGNILERFSAQQFPDLHSELNLSSLELGDSALYFCASSVSGGWGDTQYFGPGTRLTVL.

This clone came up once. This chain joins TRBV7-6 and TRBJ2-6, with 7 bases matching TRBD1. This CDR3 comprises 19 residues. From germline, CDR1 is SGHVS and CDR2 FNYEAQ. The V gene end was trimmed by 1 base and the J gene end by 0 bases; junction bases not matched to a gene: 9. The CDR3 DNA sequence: TGTGCCAGCAGCTTAGAGGGGACAGCCCCCAACTCTGGGGCCAACGTCCTGACTTTC. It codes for CASSLEGTAPNSGANVLTF. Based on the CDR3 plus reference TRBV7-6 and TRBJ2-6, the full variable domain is GAGVSQSPRYKVTKRGQDVALRCDPISGHVSLYWYRQALGQGPEFLTYFNYEAQQDKSGLPNDRFSAERPEGSISTLTIQRTEQRDSAMYRCASSLEGTAPNSGANVLTFGAGSRLTVL.

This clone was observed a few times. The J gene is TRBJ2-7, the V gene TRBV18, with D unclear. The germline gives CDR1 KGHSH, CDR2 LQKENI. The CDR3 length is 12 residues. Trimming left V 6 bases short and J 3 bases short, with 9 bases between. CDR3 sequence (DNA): TGTGCCAGCTCCCCGGACGGCTACGAGCAGTACTTC. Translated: CASSPDGYEQYF.

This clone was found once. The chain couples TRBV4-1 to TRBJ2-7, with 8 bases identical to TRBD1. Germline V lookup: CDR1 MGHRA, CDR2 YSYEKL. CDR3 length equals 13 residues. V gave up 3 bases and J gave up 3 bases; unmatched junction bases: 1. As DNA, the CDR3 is TGCGCCAGCAGCCAGGGACAGGACTACGAGCAGTACTTC. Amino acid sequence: CASSQGQDYEQYF.

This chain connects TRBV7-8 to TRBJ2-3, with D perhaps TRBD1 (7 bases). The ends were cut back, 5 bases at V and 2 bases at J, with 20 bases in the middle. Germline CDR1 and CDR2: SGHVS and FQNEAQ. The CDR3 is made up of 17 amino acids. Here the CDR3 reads CASSARGVGAVTDTQYF. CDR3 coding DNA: TGTGCCAGCAGCGCCAGGGGGGTTGGAGCGGTCACAGATACGCAGTATTTT.

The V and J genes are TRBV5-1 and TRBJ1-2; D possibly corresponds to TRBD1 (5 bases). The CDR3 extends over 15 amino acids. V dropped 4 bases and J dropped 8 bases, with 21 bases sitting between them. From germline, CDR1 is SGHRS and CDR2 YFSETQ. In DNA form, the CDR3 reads TGCGCCAGCAGCCCGAGCAGGGAAAAATCGGACGGCTACACCTTC. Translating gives CASSPSREKSDGYTF. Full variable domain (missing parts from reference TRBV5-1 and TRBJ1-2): KAGVTQTPRYLIKTRGQQVTLSCSPISGHRSVSWYQQTPGQGLQFLFEYFSETQRNKGNFPGRFSGRQFSNSRSEMNVSTLELGDSALYLCASSPSREKSDGYTFGSGTRLTVV.

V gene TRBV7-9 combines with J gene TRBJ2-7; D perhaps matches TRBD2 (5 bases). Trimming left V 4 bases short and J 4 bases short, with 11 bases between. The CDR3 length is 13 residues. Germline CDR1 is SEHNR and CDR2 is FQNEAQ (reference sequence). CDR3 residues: CASSSRLSYEQYF. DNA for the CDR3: TGTGCCAGCAGCTCCCGACTATCTTACGAGCAGTACTTC. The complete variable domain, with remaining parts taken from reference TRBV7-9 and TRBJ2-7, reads DTGVSQNPRHKITKRGQNVTFRCDPISEHNRLYWYRQTLGQGPEFLTYFQNEAQLEKSRLLSDRFSAERPKGSFSTLEIQRTEQGDSAMYLCASSSRLSYEQYFGPGTRLTVT.

The CDR3 DNA is TGCGCCAGCAGCTCCGCCGGCAGGGTGGGCACTGAAGCTTTCTTT. This sequence encodes CASSSAGRVGTEAFF. The chain couples TRBV5-1 to TRBJ1-1; maybe TRBD1 (5 bases). CDR1 and CDR2 from the germline V gene are SGHRS and YFSETQ. There are 15 residues in the CDR3. The germline V and J ends were trimmed by 3 bases and 4 bases, with 16 bases remaining between them.

As DNA, the CDR3 is TGTGCCAGCAGCCAAGAGGGCAGAGGTATCCGCACAGATACGCAGTATTTT. Amino acids: CASSQEGRGIRTDTQYF. This chain links TRBV14 with TRBJ2-3; D gene ambiguous. V dropped 0 bases and J dropped 1 base, with 14 bases sitting between them. The germline CDR1 and CDR2 sequences are SGHDN and FVKESK. This CDR3 is built from 17 residues.

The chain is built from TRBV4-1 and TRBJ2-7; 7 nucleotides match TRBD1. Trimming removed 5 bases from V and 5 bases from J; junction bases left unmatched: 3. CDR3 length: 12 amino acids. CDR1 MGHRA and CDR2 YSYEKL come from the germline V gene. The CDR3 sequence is CASSSDRDEQYF. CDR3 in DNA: TGCGCCAGCAGCTCCGACAGGGACGAGCAGTACTTC.

The CDR3 DNA reads as TGTGCCAGCAGCTTTGGCGACAATGAGCAGTTCTTC. This translates into CASSFGDNEQFF. The chain recombines TRBV5-4 with TRBJ2-1; D is uncertain. This CDR3 spans 12 amino acids. Trimming cost V 2 bases and J 5 bases, with 5 bases left between them. Germline values: CDR1 SGHNT, CDR2 YYREEE (reference sequence).

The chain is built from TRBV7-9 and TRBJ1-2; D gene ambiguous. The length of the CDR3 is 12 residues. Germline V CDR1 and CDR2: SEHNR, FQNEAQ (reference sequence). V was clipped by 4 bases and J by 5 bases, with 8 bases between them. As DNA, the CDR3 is TGTGCCAGCAGCTCATCCCCGTATGGCTACACCTTC. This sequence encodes CASSSSPYGYTF. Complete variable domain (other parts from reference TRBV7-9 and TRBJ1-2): DTGVSQNPRHKITKRGQNVTFRCDPISEHNRLYWYRQTLGQGPEFLTYFQNEAQLEKSRLLSDRFSAERPKGSFSTLEIQRTEQGDSAMYLCASSSSPYGYTFGSGTRLTVV.

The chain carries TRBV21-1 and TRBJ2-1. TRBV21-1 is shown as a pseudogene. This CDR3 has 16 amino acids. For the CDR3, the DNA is TGTGCCAGCAGCCACGACTCCGAGGGGTCCTACAATGAGCAGTTCTTC. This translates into CASSHDSEGSYNEQFF.

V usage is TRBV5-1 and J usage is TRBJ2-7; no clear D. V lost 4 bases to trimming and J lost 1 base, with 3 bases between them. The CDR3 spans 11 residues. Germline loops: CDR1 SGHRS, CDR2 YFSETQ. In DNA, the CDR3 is TGCGCCAGCAGCGGATCCTACGAGCAGTACTTC. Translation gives CASSGSYEQYF.

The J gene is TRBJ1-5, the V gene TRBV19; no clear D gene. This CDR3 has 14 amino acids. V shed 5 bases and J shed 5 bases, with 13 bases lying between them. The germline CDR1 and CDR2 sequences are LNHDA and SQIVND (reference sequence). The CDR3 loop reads CASSPLLDHQPQHF. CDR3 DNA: TGTGCCAGTAGTCCCCTCTTGGACCATCAGCCCCAGCATTTT.

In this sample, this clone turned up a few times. The CDR3 sequence: CASSSGTQGTDTQYF. The CDR3 DNA is TGCGCCAGCAGCTCTGGGACACAGGGGACAGATACGCAGTATTTT. The J gene is TRBJ2-3, the V gene TRBV5-1; TRBD1 agrees at 7 bases. CDR1 and CDR2 from the germline V gene are SGHRS and YFSETQ. Trimming took 3 bases from V and 3 from J; bases not matched to a gene: 7. This CDR3 region has 15 residues. Full variable domain (outside the CDR3, taken from reference TRBV5-1 and TRBJ2-3): KAGVTQTPRYLIKTRGQQVTLSCSPISGHRSVSWYQQTPGQGLQFLFEYFSETQRNKGNFPGRFSGRQFSNSRSEMNVSTLELGDSALYLCASSSGTQGTDTQYFGPGTRLTVL.

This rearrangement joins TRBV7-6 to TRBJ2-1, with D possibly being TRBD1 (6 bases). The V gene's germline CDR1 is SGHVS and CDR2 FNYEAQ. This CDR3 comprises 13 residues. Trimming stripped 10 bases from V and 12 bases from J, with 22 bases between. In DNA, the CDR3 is TGTGCCATTTCACCCGGGACACCTCAAGGGCAGTTCTTC. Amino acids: CAISPGTPQGQFF.

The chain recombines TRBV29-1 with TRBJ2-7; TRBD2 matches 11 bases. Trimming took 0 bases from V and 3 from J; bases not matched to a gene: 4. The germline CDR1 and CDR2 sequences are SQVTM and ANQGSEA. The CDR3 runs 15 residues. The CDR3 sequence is CSVEDQLAGDYEQYF. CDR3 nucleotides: TGCAGCGTTGAAGATCAACTAGCGGGGGACTACGAGCAGTACTTC.

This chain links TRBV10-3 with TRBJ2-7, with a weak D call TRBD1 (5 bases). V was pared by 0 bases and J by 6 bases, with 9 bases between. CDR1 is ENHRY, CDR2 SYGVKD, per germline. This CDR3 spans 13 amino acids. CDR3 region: CAISESGLSEQYF. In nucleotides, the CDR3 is TGTGCCATCAGTGAGTCGGGGCTCTCCGAGCAGTACTTC.

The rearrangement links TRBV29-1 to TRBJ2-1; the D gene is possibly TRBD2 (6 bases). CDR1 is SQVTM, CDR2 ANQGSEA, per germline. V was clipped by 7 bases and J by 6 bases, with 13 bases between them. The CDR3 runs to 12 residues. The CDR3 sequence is CSAWGSGNEQFF. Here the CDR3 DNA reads TGCAGCGCCTGGGGTAGCGGCAATGAGCAGTTCTTC.

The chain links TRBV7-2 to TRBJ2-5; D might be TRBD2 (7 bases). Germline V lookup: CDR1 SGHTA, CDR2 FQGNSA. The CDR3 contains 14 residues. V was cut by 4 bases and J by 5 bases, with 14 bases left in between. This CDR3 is CASSWEGDDETQYF. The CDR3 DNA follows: TGTGCCAGCAGCTGGGAGGGGGACGATGAGACCCAGTACTTC. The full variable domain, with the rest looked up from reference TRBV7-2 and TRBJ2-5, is GAGVSQSPSNKVTEKGKDVELRCDPISGHTALYWYRQSLGQGLEFLIYFQGNSAPDKSGLPSDRFSAERTGGSVSTLTIQRTQQEDSAVYLCASSWEGDDETQYFGPGTRLLVL.

The DNA for the CDR3 is TGCAGCGGGCGCCTTTTAGGTGAGCAGTTCTTC. Its translation is CSGRLLGEQFF. J is TRBJ2-1 and V is TRBV29-1; D not resolved. The germline V gene encodes CDR1 SQVTM and CDR2 ANQGSEA. V was pared by 7 bases and J by 9 bases, with 13 bases between. CDR3 length equals 11 residues.

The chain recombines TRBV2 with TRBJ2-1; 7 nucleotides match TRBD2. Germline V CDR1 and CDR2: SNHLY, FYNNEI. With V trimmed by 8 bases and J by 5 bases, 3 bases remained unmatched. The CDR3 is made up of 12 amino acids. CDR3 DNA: TGTGCCAGCGGACTAGTGCACAATGAGCAGTTCTTC. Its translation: CASGLVHNEQFF.